The 4 T cell receptor beta chains given below trace back to one sample, sequenced in a study of identical twins. TCRdb recomputed calls from the 5' RACE reads with MiXCR, one row per CDR3 protein. The data hold more than 400,000 distinct CDR3 sequences, with approximately 14% observed a single time. This sample was also put to use in a study of yellow fever vaccine responses in identical twins.

The specimen sequenced was CD4+ T cells sorted from blood. These receptors originate from a woman under 30 in good health.

The gene calls are TRBV2 and TRBJ2-1; D remains unclear. The CDR3 is 13 amino acids. Germline assignment: CDR1 SNHLY and CDR2 FYNNEI. Trimming pared 4 bases from V and 6 bases from J, leaving 10 bases between. CDR3 in amino acids: CASSAPPVNEQFF. The CDR3 DNA follows: TGTGCCAGCAGTGCCCCCCCCGTCAATGAGCAGTTCTTC.

V gene TRBV29-1 combines with J gene TRBJ2-1; the D is unclear. Trimming shortened V by 1 base and J by 9 bases, and 10 bases separated the two germline ends. The V gene's germline CDR1 is SQVTM and CDR2 ANQGSEA. The CDR3 runs to 12 residues. In DNA, the CDR3 is TGCAGCGTTGAAGGGCTAGTGGGTGAGCAGTTCTTC. Residues: CSVEGLVGEQFF.

Comment on this clonotype: A junction end diverges from the germline sequence, so it may reflect a read error. J is TRBJ2-7 and V is TRBV29-1, with 10 bases lining up with TRBD1. This CDR3 comprises 14 residues. CDR1 and CDR2 from the germline V gene are SQVTM and ANQGSEA. The CDR3 protein is CSVGQGAISHEQYF. For the CDR3, the DNA is TGCAGCGTTGGACAGGGGGCGATCTCCCACGAGCAGTACTTC.

The rearrangement links TRBV7-8 to TRBJ2-1; D is unresolved. V was pared by 2 bases and J by 0 bases, with 17 bases between. CDR3 length equals 18 residues. Germline CDR1 and CDR2: SGHVS and FQNEAQ. In nucleotides, the CDR3 is TGTGCCAGCAGCTTAAAGTTTTTGGGCCAGAGCTCCTACAATGAGCAGTTCTTC. The encoded protein is CASSLKFLGQSSYNEQFF.